In its sample, the clone carrying this T cell receptor (beta chain) was seen a few times. The sample originates from a study of blood T cell repertoires in COVID-19. Study-wide background: T cells, B-cell-depleted T cells, or PBMCs provided the cDNA or gDNA that served as material.

Study processing details: Reference gene primer amplification gave estimated nucleated cell counts. Method: immunoSEQ multiplex PCR; TCRdb's copy keeps in-frame clones and lacks some. From that table come the V and J calls and clone size; the DNA was used to work out D and trimming. The data contain about 310,000 clones, around 87% of them singletons. The TCR sequence derives from a man aged 50-59 years with active or convalescent COVID-19. Sequenced input: peripheral blood.

The CDR3 nucleotides are TGTGCCAGCAGTCGAACCGGGACAGTGACCTACGAGCAGTACTTC. It specifies CASSRTGTVTYEQYF. The chain joins TRBV28 to TRBJ2-7; 7 bases align to TRBD1. The CDR3 covers 15 residues. V shed 5 bases and J 2 bases; nucleotides not matched to a gene: 9. Germline CDR1 is MDHEN and CDR2 is SYDVKM.